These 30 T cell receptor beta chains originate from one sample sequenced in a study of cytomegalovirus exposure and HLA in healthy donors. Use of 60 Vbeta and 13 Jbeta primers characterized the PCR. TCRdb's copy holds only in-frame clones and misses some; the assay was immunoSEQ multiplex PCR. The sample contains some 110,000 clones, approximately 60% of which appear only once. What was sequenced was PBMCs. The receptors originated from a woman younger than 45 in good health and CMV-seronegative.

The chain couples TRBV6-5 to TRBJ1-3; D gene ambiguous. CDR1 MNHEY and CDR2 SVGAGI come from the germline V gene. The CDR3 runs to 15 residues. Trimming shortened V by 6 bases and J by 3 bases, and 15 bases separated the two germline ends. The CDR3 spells CASRPTRVVGNTIYF. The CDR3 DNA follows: TGTGCCAGCAGGCCCACGAGGGTTGTTGGAAACACCATATATTTT.

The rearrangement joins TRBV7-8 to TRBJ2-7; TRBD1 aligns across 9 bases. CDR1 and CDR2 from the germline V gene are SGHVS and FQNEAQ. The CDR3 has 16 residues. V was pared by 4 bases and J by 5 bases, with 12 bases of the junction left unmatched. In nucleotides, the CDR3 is TGTGCCAGCAGCTCCTCCGGCGGGACAGGGAACAACGAGCAGTACTTC. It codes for CASSSSGGTGNNEQYF.

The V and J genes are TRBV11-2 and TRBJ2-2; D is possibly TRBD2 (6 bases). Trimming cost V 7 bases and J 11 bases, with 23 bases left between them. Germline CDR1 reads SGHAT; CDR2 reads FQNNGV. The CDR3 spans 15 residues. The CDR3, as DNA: TGTGCCAGCACCGAAAAGACCTGGAGGGGCGGAGAGCTGTTTTTT. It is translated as CASTEKTWRGGELFF.

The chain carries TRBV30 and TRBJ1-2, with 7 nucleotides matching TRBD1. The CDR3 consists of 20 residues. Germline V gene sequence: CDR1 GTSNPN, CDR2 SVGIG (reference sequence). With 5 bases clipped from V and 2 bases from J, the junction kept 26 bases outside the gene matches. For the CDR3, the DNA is TGTGCCTGGGGCCCAGTCCAGGGGGGCGAGCCTCTGGGAGGAAACTATGGCTACACCTTC. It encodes CAWGPVQGGEPLGGNYGYTF.

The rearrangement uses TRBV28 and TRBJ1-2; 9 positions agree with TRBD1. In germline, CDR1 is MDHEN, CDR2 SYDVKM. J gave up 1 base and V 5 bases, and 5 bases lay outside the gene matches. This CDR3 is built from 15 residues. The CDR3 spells CASSGPGQGNYGYTF. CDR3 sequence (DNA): TGTGCCAGCAGTGGACCGGGACAGGGTAACTATGGCTACACCTTC.

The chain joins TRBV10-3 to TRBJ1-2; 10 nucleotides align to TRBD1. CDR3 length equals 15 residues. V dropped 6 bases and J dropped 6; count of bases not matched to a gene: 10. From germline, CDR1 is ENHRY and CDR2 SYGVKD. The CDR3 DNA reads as TGTGCCATCAGGCAAATGCCGGGACAGGGGCATGGCTACACCTTC. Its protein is CAIRQMPGQGHGYTF.

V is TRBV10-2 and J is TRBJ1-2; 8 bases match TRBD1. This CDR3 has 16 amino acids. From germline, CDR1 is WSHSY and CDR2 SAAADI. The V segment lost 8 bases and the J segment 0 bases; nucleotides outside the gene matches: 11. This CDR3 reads CASQETGVGANYGYTF. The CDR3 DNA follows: TGCGCCAGCCAAGAGACAGGGGTAGGGGCTAACTATGGCTACACCTTC.

Here the CDR3 DNA reads TGTGCCAGCAGCCCCAAGCGGGAGTTGGCGCAGTATTTT. It encodes CASSPKRELAQYF. The V call is TRBV4-2, the J call TRBJ2-3; 8 nucleotides align to TRBD2. The CDR3 loop spans 13 amino acids. CDR1 is LGHNA and CDR2 is YNFKEQ in the germline V gene. Trimming at V came to 4 bases and at J to 10 bases, leaving 7 bases not matched to a gene.

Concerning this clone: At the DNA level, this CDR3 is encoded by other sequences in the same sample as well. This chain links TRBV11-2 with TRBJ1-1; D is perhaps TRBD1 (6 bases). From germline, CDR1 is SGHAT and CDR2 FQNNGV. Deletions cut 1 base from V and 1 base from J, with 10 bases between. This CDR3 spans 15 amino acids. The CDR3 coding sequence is TGTGCCAGCAGCTTAGCTGGACAGTGGAACACTGAAGCTTTCTTT. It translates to CASSLAGQWNTEAFF.

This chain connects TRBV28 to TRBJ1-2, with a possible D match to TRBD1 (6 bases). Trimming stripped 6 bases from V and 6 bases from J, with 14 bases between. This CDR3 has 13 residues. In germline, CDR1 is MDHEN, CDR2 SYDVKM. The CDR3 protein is CASRAQGTDGYTF. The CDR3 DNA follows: TGTGCCAGCAGGGCACAGGGTACGGATGGCTACACCTTC.

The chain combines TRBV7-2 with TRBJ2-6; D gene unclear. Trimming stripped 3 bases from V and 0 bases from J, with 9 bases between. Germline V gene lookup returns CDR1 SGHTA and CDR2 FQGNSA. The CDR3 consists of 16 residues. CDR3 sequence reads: CASSLSGTSGANVLTF. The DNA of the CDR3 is TGTGCCAGCAGCTTGTCAGGAACCTCTGGGGCCAACGTCCTGACTTTC.

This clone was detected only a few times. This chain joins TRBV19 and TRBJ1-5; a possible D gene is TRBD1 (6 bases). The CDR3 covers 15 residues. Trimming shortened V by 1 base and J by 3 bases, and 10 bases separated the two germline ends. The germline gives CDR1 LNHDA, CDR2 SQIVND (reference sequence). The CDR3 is CASSIAGVHNQPQHF. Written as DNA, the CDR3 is TGTGCCAGTAGTATAGCAGGGGTACACAATCAGCCCCAGCATTTT.

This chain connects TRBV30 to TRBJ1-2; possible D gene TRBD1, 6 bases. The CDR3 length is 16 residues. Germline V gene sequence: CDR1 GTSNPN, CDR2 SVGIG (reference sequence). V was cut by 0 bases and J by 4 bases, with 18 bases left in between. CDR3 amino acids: CAWSVPGGREIYGYTF. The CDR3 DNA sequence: TGTGCCTGGAGTGTACCGGGGGGCCGAGAGATCTATGGCTACACCTTC.

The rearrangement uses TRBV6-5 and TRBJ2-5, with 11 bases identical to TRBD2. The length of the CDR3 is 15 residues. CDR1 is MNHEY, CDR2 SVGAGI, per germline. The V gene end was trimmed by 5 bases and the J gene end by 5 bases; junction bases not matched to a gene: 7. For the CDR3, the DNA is TGTGCCAGCAGTCCCGGACTAGCGGGTCGGGAGACCCAGTACTTC. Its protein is CASSPGLAGRETQYF.

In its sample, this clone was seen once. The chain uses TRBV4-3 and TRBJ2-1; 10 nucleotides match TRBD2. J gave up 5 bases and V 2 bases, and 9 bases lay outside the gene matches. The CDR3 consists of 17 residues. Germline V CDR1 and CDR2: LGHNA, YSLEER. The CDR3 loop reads CASSQIGGLAGDNEQFF. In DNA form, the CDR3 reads TGCGCCAGCAGCCAAATAGGGGGGCTAGCGGGAGACAATGAGCAGTTCTTC.

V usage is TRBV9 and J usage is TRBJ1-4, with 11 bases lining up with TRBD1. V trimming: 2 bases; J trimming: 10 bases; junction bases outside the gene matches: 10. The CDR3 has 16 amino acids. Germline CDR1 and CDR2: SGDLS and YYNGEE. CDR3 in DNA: TGTGCCAGCAGCGTTGGACAGGGGGCAGGTTACGGAAAACTGTTTTTT. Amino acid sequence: CASSVGQGAGYGKLFF.

CDR3 bases: TGTGCCAGCAGCCTGGGAGGGGCTAGCGGTTACAATGAGCAGTTCTTC. This encodes CASSLGGASGYNEQFF. The rearrangement uses TRBV11-1 and TRBJ2-1; 7 nucleotides agree with TRBD2. Germline CDR1 reads SGHAT; CDR2 reads FQDESV (reference sequence). The CDR3 covers 16 residues. Trimming took 5 bases from V and 4 from J; bases not matched to a gene: 11.

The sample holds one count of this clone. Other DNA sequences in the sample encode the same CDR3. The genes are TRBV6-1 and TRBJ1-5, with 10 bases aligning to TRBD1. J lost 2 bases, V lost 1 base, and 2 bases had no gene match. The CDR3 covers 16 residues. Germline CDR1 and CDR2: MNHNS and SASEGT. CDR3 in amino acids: CASSEGQGAGNQPQHF. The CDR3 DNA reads TGTGCCAGCAGTGAAGGACAGGGGGCTGGCAATCAGCCCCAGCATTTT.

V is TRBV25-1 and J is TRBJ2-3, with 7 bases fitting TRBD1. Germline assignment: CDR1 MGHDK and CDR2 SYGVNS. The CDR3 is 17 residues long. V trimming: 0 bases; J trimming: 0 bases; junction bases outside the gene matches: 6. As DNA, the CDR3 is TGTGCCAGCAGTGAATATCGGTGGGACAGAAGCACAGATACGCAGTATTTT. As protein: CASSEYRWDRSTDTQYF.

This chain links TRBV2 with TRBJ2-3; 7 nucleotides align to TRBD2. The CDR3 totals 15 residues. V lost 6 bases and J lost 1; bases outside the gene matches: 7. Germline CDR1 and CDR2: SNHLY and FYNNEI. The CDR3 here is CASSGLTSGTDTQYF. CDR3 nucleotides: TGTGCCAGCAGCGGTCTTACTAGCGGCACAGATACGCAGTATTTT.

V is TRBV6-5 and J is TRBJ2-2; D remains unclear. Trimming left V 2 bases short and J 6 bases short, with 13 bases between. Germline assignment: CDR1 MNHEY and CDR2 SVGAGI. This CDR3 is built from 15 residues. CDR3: CASSYHPKSPGELFF. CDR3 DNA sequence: TGTGCCAGCAGTTACCACCCAAAGAGTCCCGGGGAGCTGTTTTTT.

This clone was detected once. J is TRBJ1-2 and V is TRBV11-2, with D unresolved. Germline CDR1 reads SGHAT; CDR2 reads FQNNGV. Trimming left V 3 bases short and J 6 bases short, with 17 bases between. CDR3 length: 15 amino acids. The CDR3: CASSLLSEGFDGYTF. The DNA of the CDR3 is TGTGCCAGCAGCTTGCTTTCCGAGGGTTTTGATGGCTACACCTTC.

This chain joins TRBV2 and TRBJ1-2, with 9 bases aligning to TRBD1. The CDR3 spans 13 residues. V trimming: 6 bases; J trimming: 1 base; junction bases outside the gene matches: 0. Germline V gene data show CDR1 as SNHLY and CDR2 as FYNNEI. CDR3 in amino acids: CASRDRGNYGYTF. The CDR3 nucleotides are TGTGCCAGCAGGGACAGGGGTAACTATGGCTACACCTTC.

DNA of the CDR3: TGTGCCTGGAGTTCAGGCACTGAAGCTTTCTTT. Its translation: CAWSSGTEAFF. This rearrangement joins TRBV30 to TRBJ1-1; D unclear. V was cut by 2 bases and J by 4 bases, with 5 bases left in between. CDR1 GTSNPN and CDR2 SVGIG come from the germline V gene (reference sequence). The CDR3 totals 11 residues.

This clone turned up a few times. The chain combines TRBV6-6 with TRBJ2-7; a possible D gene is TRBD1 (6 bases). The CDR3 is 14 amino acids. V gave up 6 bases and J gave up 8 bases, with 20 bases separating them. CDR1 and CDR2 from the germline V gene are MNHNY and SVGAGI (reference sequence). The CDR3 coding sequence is TGTGCCAGCAGCCGGGACACCGCCAATCGGCAGCAGTACTTC. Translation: CASSRDTANRQQYF.

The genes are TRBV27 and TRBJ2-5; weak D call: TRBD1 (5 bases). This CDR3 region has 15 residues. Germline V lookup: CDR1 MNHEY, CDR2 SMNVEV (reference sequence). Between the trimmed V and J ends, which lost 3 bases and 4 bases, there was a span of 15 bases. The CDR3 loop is CASSFRWGSGETQYF. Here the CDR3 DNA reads TGTGCCAGCAGTTTTAGGTGGGGCTCGGGAGAGACCCAGTACTTC.

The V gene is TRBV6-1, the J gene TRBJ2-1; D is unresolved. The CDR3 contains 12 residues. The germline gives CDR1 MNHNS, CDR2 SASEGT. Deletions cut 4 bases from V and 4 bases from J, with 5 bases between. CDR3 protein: CASSVSYNEQFF. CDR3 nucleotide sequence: TGTGCCAGCAGTGTGTCGTACAATGAGCAGTTCTTC.

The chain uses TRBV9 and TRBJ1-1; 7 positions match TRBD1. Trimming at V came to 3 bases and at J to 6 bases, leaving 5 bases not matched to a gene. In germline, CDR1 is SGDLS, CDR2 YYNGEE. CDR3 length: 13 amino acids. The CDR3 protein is CASSAGGTAEAFF. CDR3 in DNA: TGTGCCAGCAGCGCAGGGGGTACCGCTGAAGCTTTCTTT.

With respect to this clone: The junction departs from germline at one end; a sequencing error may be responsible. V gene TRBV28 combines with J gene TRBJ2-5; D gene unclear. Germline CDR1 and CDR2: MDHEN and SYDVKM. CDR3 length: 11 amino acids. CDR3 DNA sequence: TGTGCCAGCAGGGGCCAAGAGACCCGGTACTTC. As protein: CASRGQETRYF.

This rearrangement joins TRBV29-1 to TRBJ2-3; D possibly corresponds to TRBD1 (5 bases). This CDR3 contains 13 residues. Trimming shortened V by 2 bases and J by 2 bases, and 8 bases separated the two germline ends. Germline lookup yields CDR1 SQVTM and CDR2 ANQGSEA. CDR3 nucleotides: TGCAGCGTTGAACAGGGCCCCACAGATACGCAGTATTTT. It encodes CSVEQGPTDTQYF.